Presented here are 32 T cell receptor beta chains from one specimen sequenced in a study of blood T cell repertoires in COVID-19. Generated by immunoSEQ multiplex PCR, the TCRdb table keeps only in-frame clones and is missing some. Seen here are about 180,000 clones, 86% observed once, and the top ten hold less than 3%. The sequenced material came from peripheral blood. The source is a woman in her twenties or thirties with active or convalescent COVID-19.

The J gene is TRBJ2-1, the V gene TRBV5-1, with 7 bases matching TRBD2. This CDR3 has 15 amino acids. V dropped 2 bases and J dropped 5; count of bases not matched to a gene: 7. Germline V lookup: CDR1 SGHRS, CDR2 YFSETQ. The CDR3 region is CASSFSGNGHNEQFF. The CDR3 region has the DNA TGCGCCAGCAGCTTCAGCGGGAATGGACACAATGAGCAGTTCTTC. Full variable domain (rest looked up from reference TRBV5-1 and TRBJ2-1): KAGVTQTPRYLIKTRGQQVTLSCSPISGHRSVSWYQQTPGQGLQFLFEYFSETQRNKGNFPGRFSGRQFSNSRSEMNVSTLELGDSALYLCASSFSGNGHNEQFFGPGTRLTVL.

V gene TRBV2 combines with J gene TRBJ1-5; D is unresolved. Germline V lookup: CDR1 SNHLY, CDR2 FYNNEI. This CDR3 spans 16 amino acids. The V and J ends lost 4 bases and 0 bases respectively, with 13 bases between them. The CDR3 here is CASSVGVAYSNQPQHF. CDR3 coding DNA: TGTGCCAGCAGTGTAGGAGTTGCCTATAGCAATCAGCCCCAGCATTTT.

The V and J genes are TRBV2 and TRBJ1-5; weak D call: TRBD1 (6 bases). The V end lost 4 bases, the J end lost 6 bases, and 16 bases lay between the germline ends. The CDR3 totals 15 residues. Germline V gene sequence: CDR1 SNHLY, CDR2 FYNNEI. CDR3 sequence: CASSVRGALGQPQHF. In DNA form, the CDR3 reads TGTGCCAGCAGTGTACGGGGGGCGTTAGGTCAGCCCCAGCATTTT.

This clone came up a few times. Additional DNA sequences in this sample encode the identical CDR3. This chain joins TRBV4-1 and TRBJ2-7; D is possibly TRBD2 (5 bases). Germline values: CDR1 MGHRA, CDR2 YSYEKL. The CDR3 runs to 14 residues. The germline V and J ends were trimmed by 1 base and 3 bases, with 10 bases remaining between them. The CDR3 DNA is TGCGCCAGCAGCCAAGTTGCCGGGGTCTACGAGCAGTACTTC. It codes for CASSQVAGVYEQYF.

The CDR3 loop is CASSLEGGNGYTF. The CDR3 bases are TGTGCCAGCAGCTTAGAGGGGGGGAATGGCTACACCTTC. The chain recombines TRBV7-9 with TRBJ1-2; D possibly corresponds to TRBD1 (6 bases). The CDR3 totals 13 residues. V was cut by 1 base and J by 6 bases, with 9 bases left in between. Germline loops: CDR1 SEHNR, CDR2 FQNEAQ (reference sequence). Complete variable domain (other parts from reference TRBV7-9 and TRBJ1-2): DTGVSQNPRHKITKRGQNVTFRCDPISEHNRLYWYRQTLGQGPEFLTYFQNEAQLEKSRLLSDRFSAERPKGSFSTLEIQRTEQGDSAMYLCASSLEGGNGYTFGSGTRLTVV.

The chain links TRBV3-1 (or the pseudogene TRBV3-2) to TRBJ2-5; D is uncertain. The V end was cut by 5 bases, the J end by 5 bases, with 9 bases between. This CDR3 contains 12 residues. Per the germline V gene, CDR1 is LGHDT and CDR2 is YNNKEL (reference sequence). DNA for the CDR3: TGTGCCAGCAGCACAACGATGGAGACCCAGTACTTC. This translates into CASSTTMETQYF.

The chain recombines TRBV15 with TRBJ2-3; 15 positions agree with TRBD2. CDR3 length: 17 amino acids. The germline CDR1 and CDR2 sequences are LNHNV and YYDKDF (reference sequence). With 6 bases clipped from V and 2 bases from J, the junction kept 6 bases outside the gene matches. The CDR3 DNA is TGTGCCACCAGTCCCGGGACTAGCGGGGGGACCACAGATACGCAGTATTTT. Encoded protein: CATSPGTSGGTTDTQYF.

V usage is TRBV5-6 and J usage is TRBJ1-4; weak D call: TRBD1 (5 bases). This CDR3 spans 15 amino acids. V was shortened by 0 bases and J by 6 bases, with 12 bases between the two germline ends. The germline CDR1 and CDR2 sequences are SGHDT and YYEEEE. CDR3 sequence (DNA): TGTGCCAGCAGCTTGGAAAGGGGTCAATATGAAAAACTGTTTTTT. Protein sequence: CASSLERGQYEKLFF.

The chain employs TRBV18 and TRBJ2-5; tentatively, D is TRBD1 (5 bases). V was clipped by 2 bases and J by 2 bases, with 15 bases between them. The germline gives CDR1 KGHSH, CDR2 LQKENI. The CDR3 runs 16 residues. The CDR3 bases are TGTGCCAGCTCACCATGGGGCTCAACAACACAAGAGACCCAGTACTTC. Translating gives CASSPWGSTTQETQYF.

This clone was seen more than once but under ten times. The J gene is TRBJ1-1, the V gene TRBV19, with D possibly being TRBD1 (5 bases). Trimming removed 2 bases at V and 1 base at J, with 11 bases between. The germline V gene encodes CDR1 LNHDA and CDR2 SQIVND (reference sequence). The CDR3 covers 15 residues. The CDR3 nucleotides read TGTGCCAGTAGTATAATCGCAGGACAGAACACTGAAGCTTTCTTT. Translated, it gives CASSIIAGQNTEAFF.

The chain couples TRBV19 to TRBJ1-1; the match to TRBD1 covers 8 bases. Losses at the gene ends were 4 bases for V and 3 bases for J; bases not matched to a gene: 10. The CDR3 is made up of 16 amino acids. CDR1 LNHDA and CDR2 SQIVND come from the germline V gene (reference sequence). The CDR3 region is CASSNRRGRGDTEAFF. The CDR3 DNA reads TGTGCCAGTAGTAATCGCAGGGGGCGAGGGGACACTGAAGCTTTCTTT.

This clone was seen only once. The rearrangement links TRBV2 to TRBJ2-3; 10 bases agree with TRBD2. V was pared by 6 bases and J by 1 base, with 10 bases of the junction left unmatched. Germline CDR1 reads SNHLY; CDR2 reads FYNNEI. The CDR3 runs 17 residues. This CDR3 reads CASRPVRLAGGTDTQYF. In DNA, the CDR3 is TGTGCCAGCAGGCCGGTGCGTCTAGCGGGGGGCACAGATACGCAGTATTTT.

This chain joins TRBV13 and TRBJ2-7; 7 nucleotides match TRBD1. The germline CDR1 and CDR2 sequences are PRHDT and FYEKMQ (reference sequence). V shed 4 bases, J shed 4 bases, and the junction held 7 bases outside the gene matches. The CDR3 contains 14 residues. The CDR3 spells CASSSIRGSYEQYF. The CDR3 DNA is TGTGCCAGCAGCTCAATCAGGGGGTCGTACGAGCAGTACTTC.

This chain connects TRBV14 to TRBJ2-1; TRBD1 aligns across 9 bases. Germline CDR1 and CDR2: SGHDN and FVKESK. The CDR3 length is 15 residues. The junction had 3 bases not matched to a gene; V was cut back by 4 bases and J by 2 bases. The CDR3 here is CASSPDRGPYNEQFF. CDR3 nucleotide sequence: TGTGCCAGCAGCCCGGACAGGGGCCCCTACAATGAGCAGTTCTTC.

This chain uses TRBV2 with TRBJ1-1, with D maybe TRBD1 (6 bases). The germline V gene encodes CDR1 SNHLY and CDR2 FYNNEI. This CDR3 contains 16 residues. The V and J ends lost 6 bases and 0 bases respectively, with 17 bases between them. The CDR3 region is CASSGIDRLMNTEAFF. In DNA form, the CDR3 reads TGTGCCAGCAGCGGTATTGACAGGCTCATGAACACTGAAGCTTTCTTT.

J is TRBJ2-2 and V is TRBV11-2; 10 positions match TRBD2. V lost 3 bases and J lost 5; bases outside the gene matches: 3. The CDR3 loop spans 15 amino acids. Per the germline V gene, CDR1 is SGHAT and CDR2 is FQNNGV. The CDR3 region has the DNA TGTGCCAGCAGCTTCACTAGCGGGACGACCGGGGAGCTGTTTTTT. Its translation: CASSFTSGTTGELFF. The full variable domain, with the rest looked up from reference TRBV11-2 and TRBJ2-2, is EAGVAQSPRYKIIEKRQSVAFWCNPISGHATLYWYQQILGQGPKLLIQFQNNGVVDDSQLPKDRFSAERLKGVDSTLKIQPAKLEDSAVYLCASSFTSGTTGELFFGEGSRLTVL.

The table lists this clone with many counts. The chain joins TRBV19 to TRBJ2-1, with 11 bases matching TRBD2. J lost 9 bases, V lost 2 bases, and 12 bases had no gene match. CDR1 and CDR2 (germline): LNHDA, SQIVND (reference sequence). The CDR3 length is 17 residues. The DNA of the CDR3 is TGTGCCAGTAGTATAACAGGTAGCGGGAGGGCAGCTGGTGAGCAGTTCTTC. It translates to CASSITGSGRAAGEQFF.

Only one count was recorded for this clone. The CDR3 loop reads CASVLQGAYEQYF. DNA of the CDR3: TGTGCCAGCGTCTTACAGGGGGCGTACGAGCAGTACTTC. This rearrangement joins TRBV6-5 to TRBJ2-7, with 9 bases fitting TRBD1. The CDR3 loop spans 13 amino acids. The ends lost 8 bases at V and 4 bases at J; junction bases unmatched: 6. CDR1 and CDR2 (germline): MNHEY, SVGAGI.

This sequence joins TRBV19 and TRBJ2-7; TRBD1 matches 7 bases. The V gene's germline CDR1 is LNHDA and CDR2 SQIVND (reference sequence). The CDR3 is 16 residues long. J gave up 2 bases and V 4 bases, and 11 bases lay outside the gene matches. This CDR3 is CASSNGFDRVPYEQYF. In DNA form, the CDR3 reads TGTGCCAGTAGTAACGGATTCGACAGGGTTCCCTACGAGCAGTACTTC.

The V gene is TRBV5-1, the J gene TRBJ2-7, with D possibly TRBD2 on 5 matching bases. This CDR3 contains 14 residues. The germline CDR1 and CDR2 sequences are SGHRS and YFSETQ. Trimming cost V 0 bases and J 2 bases, with 9 bases left between them. CDR3 sequence (DNA): TGCGCCAGCAGCTTGGCTCTAGCAACCTACGAGCAGTACTTC. As protein: CASSLALATYEQYF.

The gene calls are TRBV15 and TRBJ1-1; possible D gene TRBD1, 6 bases. Germline V gives CDR1 LNHNV, CDR2 YYDKDF (reference sequence). This CDR3 region has 15 residues. V was clipped by 5 bases and J by 1 base, with 14 bases between them. CDR3 sequence: CATSPQGRGNTEAFF. The CDR3 bases are TGTGCCACCAGCCCACAGGGCAGGGGGAACACTGAAGCTTTCTTT.

The chain is built from TRBV5-1 and TRBJ2-1; weak D call: TRBD1 (6 bases). The germline gives CDR1 SGHRS, CDR2 YFSETQ. This CDR3 has 16 residues. The V gene lost 2 bases and the J gene lost 5 bases, with 17 bases spanning the gap. The CDR3 region has the DNA TGCGCCAGCAGCTTCGCGGACAGCTGGATTGACAATGAGCAGTTCTTC. Translated, it gives CASSFADSWIDNEQFF.

This clone is a singleton in its sample. The chain combines TRBV7-2 with TRBJ1-5, with D hard to call. The germline gives CDR1 SGHTA, CDR2 FQGNSA. The CDR3 spans 14 residues. V lost 1 base to trimming and J lost 6 bases, with 10 bases between them. The CDR3 loop is CASSLGFRGQPQHF. The CDR3 region has the DNA TGTGCCAGCAGCTTAGGGTTTCGGGGTCAGCCCCAGCATTTT.

The chain links TRBV2 to TRBJ2-7; possible D gene TRBD2, 6 bases. The CDR3 extends over 14 amino acids. V was trimmed by 7 bases and J by 1 base, leaving 14 bases between them. Germline assignment: CDR1 SNHLY and CDR2 FYNNEI. CDR3 sequence (DNA): TGTGCCAGCAAAGGAGGGGAAAAGTCCTACGAGCAGTACTTC. The encoded protein is CASKGGEKSYEQYF.

The chain employs TRBV2 and TRBJ2-5; no firm D call. V was clipped by 5 bases and J by 2 bases, with 3 bases between them. The CDR3 contains 11 residues. Germline V gene lookup returns CDR1 SNHLY and CDR2 FYNNEI. The CDR3: CASSLQETQYF. The CDR3 DNA follows: TGTGCCAGCAGTTTACAAGAGACCCAGTACTTC.

The chain is built from TRBV2 and TRBJ1-3, with D possibly matching TRBD1 (6 bases). Deletions cut 11 bases from V and 0 bases from J, with 14 bases between. Germline lookup yields CDR1 SNHLY and CDR2 FYNNEI. This CDR3 region has 14 residues. The CDR3 DNA sequence: TGTGCCGGGTCCACAGGGTTCTCTGGAAACACCATATATTTT. This encodes CAGSTGFSGNTIYF. The complete variable domain, with remaining parts taken from reference TRBV2 and TRBJ1-3, reads EPEVTQTPSHQVTQMGQEVILRCVPISNHLYFYWYRQILGQKVEFLVSFYNNEISEKSEIFDDQFSVERPDGSNFTLKIRSTKLEDSAMYFCAGSTGFSGNTIYFGEGSWLTVV.

The chain links TRBV6-5 to TRBJ2-2, with 8 bases that match TRBD2. The germline V gene has CDR1 MNHEY and CDR2 SVGAGI. This CDR3 has 15 residues. V gave up 10 bases and J gave up 5 bases; unmatched junction bases: 12. CDR3 residues: CATENIAGSTGELFF. CDR3 DNA sequence: TGTGCCACAGAGAATATAGCGGGAAGTACCGGGGAGCTGTTTTTT.

The V and J genes are TRBV27 and TRBJ2-1; 9 positions agree with TRBD1. In germline, CDR1 is MNHEY, CDR2 SMNVEV (reference sequence). V gave up 6 bases and J gave up 6 bases; unmatched junction bases: 6. The CDR3 contains 14 residues. The CDR3 DNA sequence: TGTGCCAGCAGGATCGACAGGGGGAGCAATGAGCAGTTCTTC. Its protein is CASRIDRGSNEQFF.

The genes are TRBV4-2 and TRBJ2-7; D may be TRBD2 (5 bases). The CDR3 consists of 13 residues. Germline lookup yields CDR1 LGHNA and CDR2 YNFKEQ. V was shortened by 1 base and J by 4 bases, with 8 bases between the two germline ends. The CDR3 bases are TGTGCCAGCAGCCAAGTGAGGGCGTACGAGCAGTACTTC. This gives the protein CASSQVRAYEQYF.

This clone came up once. The chain links TRBV18 to TRBJ1-5; tentative D call: TRBD1 (5 bases). Trimming took off 2 bases at V and 3 bases at J, with 26 bases between the two ends. The V gene's germline CDR1 is KGHSH and CDR2 LQKENI. The CDR3 is 20 residues long. The DNA for the CDR3 is TGTGCCAGCTCACCAGGAAAACCGGGTACAGGTAAAGGGGACAATCAGCCCCAGCATTTT. Its translation: CASSPGKPGTGKGDNQPQHF.

This clone was counted once. The chain recombines TRBV7-9 with TRBJ2-7, with TRBD2 as a possible D gene (5 bases). CDR1 and CDR2 (germline): SEHNR, FQNEAQ (reference sequence). This CDR3 spans 14 amino acids. Trimming cost V 2 bases and J 1 base, with 9 bases left between them. CDR3 residues: CASSLLGRSYEQYF. CDR3 bases: TGTGCCAGCAGCTTATTAGGGAGATCCTACGAGCAGTACTTC.

This rearrangement joins TRBV27 to TRBJ1-5, with unresolved D. The germline gives CDR1 MNHEY, CDR2 SMNVEV (reference sequence). Trimming stripped 2 bases from V and 4 bases from J, with 9 bases between. CDR3 size: 14 residues. The CDR3 region is CASSLRGGNQPQHF. In DNA form, the CDR3 reads TGTGCCAGCAGTTTACGGGGAGGGAATCAGCCCCAGCATTTT.